This TCR beta chain was recovered during a study of blood T cell repertoires in COVID-19. About the study: Acute and convalescent COVID-19 samples came from the United States, Italy and Spain. PBMCs, B-cell-depleted T cells, or T cells were the source of the cDNA or gDNA that made up the material.

The CDR3 has 16 residues. Germline lookup yields CDR1 SGHTA and CDR2 FQGTGA. V lost 2 bases to trimming and J lost 0 bases; unmatched junction nucleotides: 4. Original methodology: Scientists estimated how many nucleated cells there were by amplifying reference gene primers. TCRdb's copy holds only in-frame clones and misses some; the assay was immunoSEQ multiplex PCR. Clone size and V and J calls were adopted from that table, with D and trimming inferred from the DNA. The table lists some 77,000 clones, nearly 85% of them singletons. Input material: peripheral blood. This clonotype was sampled from an older woman with acute or convalescent COVID-19. The chain joins TRBV7-3 to TRBJ2-1; 7 bases align to TRBD2. This CDR3 reads CASSLFPGGSYNEQFF. The DNA of the CDR3 is TGTGCCAGCAGCTTATTTCCGGGAGGCTCCTACAATGAGCAGTTCTTC.